The entry below gives a single T cell receptor beta chain sequence along with its context. Its specificity is unknown. TCRdb analysed the reads with MiXCR anew, one entry per CDR3 protein. Of about 480,000 distinct CDR3 sequences listed, 30% to 35% are singletons. These data are taken from a study of T cell repertoires in cytomegalovirus infection. Study as a whole: Both a matching HLA type and CMV infection were indicated by public TCR beta signatures. Findings and caveats of the study: In two of eight donors, the top clonotype was HLA-C-restricted CMV-specific.

CDR3 size: 15 residues. V was shortened by 2 bases and J by 7 bases, with 17 bases between the two germline ends. The genes are TRBV12-3 or TRBV12-4 and TRBJ1-2, with D unclear. The starting material was cultured PBMCs, obtained from culture after CMV antigen stimulation. The sequence was obtained from a human donor in good health (CMV status not recorded). Some clones in this sample may be carry-over from other donors' samples. The CDR3 DNA reads TGTGCCAGCAGTTTACCCGGGCAGAAATTTGTTGGCTACACCTTC. Its translation is CASSLPGQKFVGYTF.